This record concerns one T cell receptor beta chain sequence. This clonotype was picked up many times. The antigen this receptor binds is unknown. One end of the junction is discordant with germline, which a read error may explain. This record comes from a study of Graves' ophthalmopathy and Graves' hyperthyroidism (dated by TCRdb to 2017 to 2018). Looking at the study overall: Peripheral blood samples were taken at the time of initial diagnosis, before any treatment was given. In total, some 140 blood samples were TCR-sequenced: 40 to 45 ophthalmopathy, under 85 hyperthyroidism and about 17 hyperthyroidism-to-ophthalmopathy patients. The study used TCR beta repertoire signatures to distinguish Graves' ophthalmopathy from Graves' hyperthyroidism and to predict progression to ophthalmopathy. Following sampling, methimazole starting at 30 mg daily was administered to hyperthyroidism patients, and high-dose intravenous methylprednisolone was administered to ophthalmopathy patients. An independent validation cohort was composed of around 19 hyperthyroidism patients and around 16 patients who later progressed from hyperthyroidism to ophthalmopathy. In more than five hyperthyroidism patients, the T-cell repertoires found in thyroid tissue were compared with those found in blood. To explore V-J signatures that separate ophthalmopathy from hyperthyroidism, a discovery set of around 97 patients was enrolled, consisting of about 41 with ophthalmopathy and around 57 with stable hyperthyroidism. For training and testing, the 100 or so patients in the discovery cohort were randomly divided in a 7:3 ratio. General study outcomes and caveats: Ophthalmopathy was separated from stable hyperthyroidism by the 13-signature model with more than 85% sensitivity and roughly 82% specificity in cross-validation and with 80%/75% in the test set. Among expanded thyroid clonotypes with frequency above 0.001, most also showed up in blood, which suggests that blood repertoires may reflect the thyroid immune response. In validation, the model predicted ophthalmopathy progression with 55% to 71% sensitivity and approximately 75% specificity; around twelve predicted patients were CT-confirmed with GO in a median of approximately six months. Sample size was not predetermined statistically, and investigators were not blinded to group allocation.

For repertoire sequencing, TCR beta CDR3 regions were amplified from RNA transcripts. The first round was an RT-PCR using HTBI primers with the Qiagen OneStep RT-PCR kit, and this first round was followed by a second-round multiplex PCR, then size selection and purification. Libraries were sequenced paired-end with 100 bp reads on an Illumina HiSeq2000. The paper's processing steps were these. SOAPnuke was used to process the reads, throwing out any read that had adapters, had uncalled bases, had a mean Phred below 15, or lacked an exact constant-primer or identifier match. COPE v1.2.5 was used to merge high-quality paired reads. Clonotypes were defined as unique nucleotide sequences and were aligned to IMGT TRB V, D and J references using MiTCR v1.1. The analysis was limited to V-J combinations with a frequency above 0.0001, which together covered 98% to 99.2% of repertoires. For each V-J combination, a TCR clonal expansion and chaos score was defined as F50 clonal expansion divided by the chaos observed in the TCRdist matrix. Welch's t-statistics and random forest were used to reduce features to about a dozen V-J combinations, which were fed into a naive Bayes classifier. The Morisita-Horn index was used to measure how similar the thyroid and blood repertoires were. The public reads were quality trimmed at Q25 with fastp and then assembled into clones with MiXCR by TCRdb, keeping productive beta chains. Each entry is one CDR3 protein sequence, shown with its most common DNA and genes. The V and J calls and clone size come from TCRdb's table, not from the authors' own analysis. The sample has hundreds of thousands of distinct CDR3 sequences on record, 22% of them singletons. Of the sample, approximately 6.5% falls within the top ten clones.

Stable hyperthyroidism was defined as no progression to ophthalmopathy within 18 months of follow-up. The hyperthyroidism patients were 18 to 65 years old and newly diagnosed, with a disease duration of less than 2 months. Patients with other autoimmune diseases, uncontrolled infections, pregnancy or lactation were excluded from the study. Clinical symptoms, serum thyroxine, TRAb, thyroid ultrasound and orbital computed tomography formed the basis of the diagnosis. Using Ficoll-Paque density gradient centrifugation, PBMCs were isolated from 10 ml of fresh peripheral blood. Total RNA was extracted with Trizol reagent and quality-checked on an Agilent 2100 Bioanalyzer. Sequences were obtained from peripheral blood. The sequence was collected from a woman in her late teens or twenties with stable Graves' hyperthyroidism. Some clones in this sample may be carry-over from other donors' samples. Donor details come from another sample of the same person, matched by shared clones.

The DNA is as follows: TGTGCTAGTGGCCCGGGCTTACAAGGGACCCAGTACTTC. It codes for CASGPGLQGTQYF. The receptor chain draws on TRBV12-5 and TRBJ2-5, with the D gene call left open. The CDR3 sequence holds 13 residues, the cysteine and phenylalanine included. Only CDR3 DNA is held: 39 bases, read in frame from base 1. CDR1 and CDR2 are drawn from the germline V gene: LGHNT, FRNRAP.